This T cell receptor (beta chain) was captured by sequencing in a study of T-cell reconstitution after alpha-beta-depleted transplantation in children. Whole-study findings and limits: Newly made T cells mostly supplied T-cell counts and diversity one year after transplant.

The table lists this clonotype with many counts. No antigen is known for it. For TCRbeta, the library was prepared with unique molecular identifiers. TCRdb processed the PCR reads anew with MiXCR; each CDR3 protein has one entry. The data show around 270,000 distinct CDR3 sequences, roughly 8.2% seen once. The J segment lost 5 bases and the V segment lost 1 base, leaving 5 bases of the junction unmatched. There are 15 residues in the CDR3. From germline, CDR1 is MGHRA and CDR2 YSYEKL. This clonotype was sampled from a female patient aged 2 to 10 who had a stem cell transplant for Fanconi anemia, so the T cells may come from the graft donor. The genes are TRBV4-1 and TRBJ2-7, with 10 bases identical to TRBD2. Here the sequenced sample was peripheral blood, taken 360 days after TCRalphabeta/CD19-depleted stem cell transplant. The DNA of the CDR3 is TGCGCCAGCAGCCAAGTTGCTAGCGGGAGACACGAGCAGTACTTC. Its protein is CASSQVASGRHEQYF.